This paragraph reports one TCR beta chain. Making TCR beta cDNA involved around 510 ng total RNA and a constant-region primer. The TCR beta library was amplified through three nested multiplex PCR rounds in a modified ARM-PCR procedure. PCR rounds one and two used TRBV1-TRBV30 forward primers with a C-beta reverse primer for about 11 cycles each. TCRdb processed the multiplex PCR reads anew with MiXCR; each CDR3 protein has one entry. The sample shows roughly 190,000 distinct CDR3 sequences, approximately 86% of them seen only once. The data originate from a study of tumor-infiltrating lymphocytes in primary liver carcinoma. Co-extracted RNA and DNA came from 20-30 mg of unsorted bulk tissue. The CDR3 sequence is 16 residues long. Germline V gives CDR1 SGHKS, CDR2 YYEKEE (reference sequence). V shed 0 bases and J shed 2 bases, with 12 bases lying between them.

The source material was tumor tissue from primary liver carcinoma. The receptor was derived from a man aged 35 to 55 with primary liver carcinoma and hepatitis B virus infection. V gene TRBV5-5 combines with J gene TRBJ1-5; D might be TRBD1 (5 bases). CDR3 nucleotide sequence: TGTGCCAGCAGCTTGGGACAGACGATCGGCAATCAGCCCCAGCATTTT. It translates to CASSLGQTIGNQPQHF.